This T cell receptor (beta chain) originates from a study of blood T cell repertoires in COVID-19. The table came from immunoSEQ multiplex PCR; TCRdb's copy has only in-frame clones and leaves some out. The table has 130,000 or so clones, 85% to 90% seen once. The V end was cut by 4 bases, the J end by 0 bases, with 11 bases between. CDR1 is SGHNT, CDR2 YYREEE, per germline (reference sequence). This CDR3 comprises 16 residues. This sequence joins TRBV5-4 and TRBJ1-6; D uncertain. Sequenced input: peripheral blood. The source is a human donor in a cohort sampled during active COVID-19. The DNA of the CDR3 is TGTGCCAGCAGCCCACGGGTTCGCTCCTATAATTCACCCCTCCACTTT. Translated, it gives CASSPRVRSYNSPLHF.